This T cell receptor (beta chain) was sequenced in a study of T cell responses to AZD1222 COVID-19 vaccine. Study-wide results and caveats: Along spike, vaccine-associated CD4 TCRs were found throughout, with dominance at 160-218 and 743-854.

The germline gives CDR1 SGHTA, CDR2 FQGNSA. V lost 1 base and J 8 bases, leaving 9 bases between the germline ends. This CDR3 is built from 14 residues. Points on this clone: The antigen remains unidentified.

This table comes from immunoSEQ multiplex PCR, and its TCRdb copy is limited to in-frame clones, with some not included. The sample consists of 100,000 to 150,000 clones, 87% of them appearing once. The sequencing used peripheral blood, collected on day 0 of AZD1222 vaccination. V gene TRBV7-2 combines with J gene TRBJ1-6; no firm D call. This TCR derives from an adult in good health. In DNA form, the CDR3 reads TGTGCCAGCAGCTTAGTGGCAGTTGATTCACCCCTCCACTTT. Residues: CASSLVAVDSPLHF. Together with reference TRBV7-2 and TRBJ1-6, the CDR3 gives the full variable domain: GAGVSQSPSNKVTEKGKDVELRCDPISGHTALYWYRQSLGQGLEFLIYFQGNSAPDKSGLPSDRFSAERTGGSVSTLTIQRTQQEDSAVYLCASSLVAVDSPLHFGNGTRLTVT.